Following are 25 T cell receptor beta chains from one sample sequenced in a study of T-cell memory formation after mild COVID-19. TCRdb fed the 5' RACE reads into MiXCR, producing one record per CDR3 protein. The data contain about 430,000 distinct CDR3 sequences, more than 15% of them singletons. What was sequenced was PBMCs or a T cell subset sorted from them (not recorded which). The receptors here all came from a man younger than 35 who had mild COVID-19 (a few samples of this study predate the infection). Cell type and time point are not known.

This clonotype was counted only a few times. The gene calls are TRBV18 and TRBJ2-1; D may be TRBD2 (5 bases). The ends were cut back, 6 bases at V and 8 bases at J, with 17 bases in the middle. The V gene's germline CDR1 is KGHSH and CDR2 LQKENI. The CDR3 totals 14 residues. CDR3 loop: CASSPLSREYEQFF. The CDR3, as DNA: TGTGCCAGCTCCCCCTTGTCCCGGGAATATGAGCAGTTCTTC.

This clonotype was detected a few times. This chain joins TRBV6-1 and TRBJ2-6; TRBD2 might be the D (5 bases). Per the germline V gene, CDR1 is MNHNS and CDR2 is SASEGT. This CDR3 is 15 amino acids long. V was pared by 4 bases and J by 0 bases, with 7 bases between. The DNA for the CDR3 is TGTGCCAGCAGTGGAGGGAGCTCTGGGGCCAACGTCCTGACTTTC. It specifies CASSGGSSGANVLTF.

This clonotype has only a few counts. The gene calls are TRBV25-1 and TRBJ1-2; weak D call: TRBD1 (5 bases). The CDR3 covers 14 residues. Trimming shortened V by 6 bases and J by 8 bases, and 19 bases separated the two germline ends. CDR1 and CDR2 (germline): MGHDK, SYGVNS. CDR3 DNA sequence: TGTGCCAGCAGCCCAGCGGGGGGACGTCGGGGCTACACCTTC. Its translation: CASSPAGGRRGYTF.

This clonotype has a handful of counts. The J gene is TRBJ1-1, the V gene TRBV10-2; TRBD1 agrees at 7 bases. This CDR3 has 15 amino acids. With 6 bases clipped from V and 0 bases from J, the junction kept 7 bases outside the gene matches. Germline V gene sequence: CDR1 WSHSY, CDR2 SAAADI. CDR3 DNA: TGCGCCAGCAGGCACAGGGGTGCTATGAACACTGAAGCTTTCTTT. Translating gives CASRHRGAMNTEAFF.

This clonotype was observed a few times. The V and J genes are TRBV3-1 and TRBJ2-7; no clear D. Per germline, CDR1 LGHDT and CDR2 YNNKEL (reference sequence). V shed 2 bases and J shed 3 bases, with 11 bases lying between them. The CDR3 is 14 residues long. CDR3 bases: TGTGCCAGCAGCCAATCAGAGCAGAACTACGAGCAGTACTTC. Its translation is CASSQSEQNYEQYF.

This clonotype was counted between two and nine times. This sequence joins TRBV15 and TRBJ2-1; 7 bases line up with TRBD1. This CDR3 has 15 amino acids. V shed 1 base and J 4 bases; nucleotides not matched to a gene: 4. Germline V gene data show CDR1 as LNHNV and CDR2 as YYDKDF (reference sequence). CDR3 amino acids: CATSRGLGQYNEQFF. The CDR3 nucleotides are TGTGCCACCAGCAGAGGGTTGGGACAGTACAATGAGCAGTTCTTC. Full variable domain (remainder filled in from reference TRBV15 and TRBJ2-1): DAMVIQNPRYQVTQFGKPVTLSCSQTLNHNVMYWYQQKSSQAPKLLFHYYDKDFNNEADTPDNFQSRRPNTSFCFLDIRSPGLGDTAMYLCATSRGLGQYNEQFFGPGTRLTVL.

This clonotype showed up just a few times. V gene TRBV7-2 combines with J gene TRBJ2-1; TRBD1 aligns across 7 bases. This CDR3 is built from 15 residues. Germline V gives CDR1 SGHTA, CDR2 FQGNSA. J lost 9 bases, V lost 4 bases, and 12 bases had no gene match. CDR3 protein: CASSYMSRGSGEQFF. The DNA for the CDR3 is TGTGCCAGCAGCTACATGTCCAGGGGGTCAGGTGAGCAGTTCTTC.

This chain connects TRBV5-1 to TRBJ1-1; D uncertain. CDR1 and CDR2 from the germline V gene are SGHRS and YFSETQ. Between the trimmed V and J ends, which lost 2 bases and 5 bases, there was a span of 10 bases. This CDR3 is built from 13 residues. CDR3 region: CASSFDSKTEAFF. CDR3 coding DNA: TGCGCCAGCAGCTTTGATTCTAAGACTGAAGCTTTCTTT.

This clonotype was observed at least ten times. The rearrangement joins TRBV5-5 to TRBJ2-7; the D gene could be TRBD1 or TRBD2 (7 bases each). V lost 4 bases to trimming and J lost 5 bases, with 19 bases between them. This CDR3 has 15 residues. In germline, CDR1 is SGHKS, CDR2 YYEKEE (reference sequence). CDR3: CASSAGGAGFHEQYV. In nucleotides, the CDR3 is TGTGCCAGCAGCGCAGGGGGGGCAGGGTTTCACGAGCAGTACGTC.

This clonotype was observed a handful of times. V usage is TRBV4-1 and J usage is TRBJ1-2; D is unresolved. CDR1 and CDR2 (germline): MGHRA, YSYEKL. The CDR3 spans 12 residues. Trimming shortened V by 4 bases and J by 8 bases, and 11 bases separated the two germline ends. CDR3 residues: CASSPPSSGYTF. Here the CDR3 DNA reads TGCGCCAGCAGCCCTCCGTCGAGCGGCTACACCTTC.

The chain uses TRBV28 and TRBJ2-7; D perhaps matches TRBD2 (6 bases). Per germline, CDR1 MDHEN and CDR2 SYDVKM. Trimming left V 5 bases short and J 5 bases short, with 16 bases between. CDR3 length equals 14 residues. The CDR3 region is CASSNPGGAHEQYV. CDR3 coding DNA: TGTGCCAGCAGTAACCCGGGCGGGGCCCACGAGCAGTACGTC.

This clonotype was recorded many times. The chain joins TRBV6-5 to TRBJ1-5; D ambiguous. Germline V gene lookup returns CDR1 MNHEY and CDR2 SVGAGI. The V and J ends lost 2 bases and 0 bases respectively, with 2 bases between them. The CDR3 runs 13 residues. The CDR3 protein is CASSYNSNQPQHF. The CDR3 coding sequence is TGTGCCAGCAGTTACAATAGCAATCAGCCCCAGCATTTT.

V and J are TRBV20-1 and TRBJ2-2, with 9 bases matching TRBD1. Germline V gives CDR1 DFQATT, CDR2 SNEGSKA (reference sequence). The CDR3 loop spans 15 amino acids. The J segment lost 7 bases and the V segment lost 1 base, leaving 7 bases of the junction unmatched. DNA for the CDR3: TGCAGTGCTAGAGCCGGGGACAGGGCGGACGGGGAGCTGTTTTTT. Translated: CSARAGDRADGELFF.

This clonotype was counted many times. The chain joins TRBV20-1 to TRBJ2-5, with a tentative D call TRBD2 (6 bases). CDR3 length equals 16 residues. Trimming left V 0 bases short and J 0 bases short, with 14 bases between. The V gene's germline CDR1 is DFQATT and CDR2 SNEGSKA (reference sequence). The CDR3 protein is CSARDSAGRYQETQYF. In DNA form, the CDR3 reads TGCAGTGCTAGAGATAGTGCAGGGAGGTACCAAGAGACCCAGTACTTC.

Here the CDR3 DNA reads TGCGCCAGCGCCTACCTGGGGGGCACCCAAGAGACCCAGTACTTC. Its translation is CASAYLGGTQETQYF. The chain uses TRBV5-1 and TRBJ2-5; D is tentatively TRBD1 or TRBD2 (6 bases each). This CDR3 is built from 15 residues. Germline assignment: CDR1 SGHRS and CDR2 YFSETQ. The germline V and J ends were trimmed by 7 bases and 1 base, with 17 bases remaining between them.

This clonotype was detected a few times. The CDR3 sequence is CASSLDSLAGGTGELFF. Written as DNA, the CDR3 is TGTGCCAGCAGCTTAGACTCGCTAGCAGGAGGCACCGGGGAGCTGTTTTTT. V gene TRBV7-2 combines with J gene TRBJ2-2; possibly TRBD2 for D (5 bases). Germline assignment: CDR1 SGHTA and CDR2 FQGNSA. V lost 1 base to trimming and J lost 4 bases, with 16 bases between them. The CDR3 loop spans 17 amino acids. The variable domain in full, with the rest retrieved from reference TRBV7-2 and TRBJ2-2, is GAGVSQSPSNKVTEKGKDVELRCDPISGHTALYWYRQSLGQGLEFLIYFQGNSAPDKSGLPSDRFSAERTGGSVSTLTIQRTQQEDSAVYLCASSLDSLAGGTGELFFGEGSRLTVL.

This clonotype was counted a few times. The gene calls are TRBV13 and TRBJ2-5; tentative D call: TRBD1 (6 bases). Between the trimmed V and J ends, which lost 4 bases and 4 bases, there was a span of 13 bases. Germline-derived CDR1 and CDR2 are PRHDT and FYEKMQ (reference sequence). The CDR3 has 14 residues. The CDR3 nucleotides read TGTGCCAGCAGCTCAGGCCTGGGGGCAGAGACCCAGTACTTC. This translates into CASSSGLGAETQYF.

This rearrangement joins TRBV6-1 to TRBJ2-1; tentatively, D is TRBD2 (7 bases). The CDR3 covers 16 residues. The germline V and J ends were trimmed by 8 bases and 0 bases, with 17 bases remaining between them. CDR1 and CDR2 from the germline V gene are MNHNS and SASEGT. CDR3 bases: TGTGCCAGCCCAGCGGCGGGGGACATCTCCTACAATGAGCAGTTCTTC. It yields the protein CASPAAGDISYNEQFF.

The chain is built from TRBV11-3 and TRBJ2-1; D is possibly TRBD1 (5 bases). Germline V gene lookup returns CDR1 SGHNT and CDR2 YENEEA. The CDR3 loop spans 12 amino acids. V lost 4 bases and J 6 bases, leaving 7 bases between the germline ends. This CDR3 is CASSSDSNEQFF. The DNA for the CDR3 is TGTGCCAGCAGCTCTGACAGCAATGAGCAGTTCTTC.

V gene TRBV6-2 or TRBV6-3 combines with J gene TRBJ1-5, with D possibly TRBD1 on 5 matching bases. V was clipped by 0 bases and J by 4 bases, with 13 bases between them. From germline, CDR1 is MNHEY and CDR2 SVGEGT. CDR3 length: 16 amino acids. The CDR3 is CASSYSGARRNQPQHF. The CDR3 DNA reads TGTGCCAGCAGTTACTCCGGGGCCCGCAGAAATCAGCCCCAGCATTTT.

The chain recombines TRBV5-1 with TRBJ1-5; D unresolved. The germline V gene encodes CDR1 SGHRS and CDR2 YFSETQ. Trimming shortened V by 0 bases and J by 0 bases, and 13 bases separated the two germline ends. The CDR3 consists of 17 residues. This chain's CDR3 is CASSLGHNGDSNQPQHF. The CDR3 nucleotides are TGCGCCAGCAGCTTGGGCCACAACGGAGATAGCAATCAGCCCCAGCATTTT.

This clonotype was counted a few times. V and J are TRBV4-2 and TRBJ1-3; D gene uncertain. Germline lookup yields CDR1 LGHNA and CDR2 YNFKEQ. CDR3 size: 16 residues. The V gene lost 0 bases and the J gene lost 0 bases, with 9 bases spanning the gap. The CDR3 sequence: CASSQEGTYSGNTIYF. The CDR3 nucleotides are TGTGCCAGCAGCCAAGAAGGCACCTACTCTGGAAACACCATATATTTT.

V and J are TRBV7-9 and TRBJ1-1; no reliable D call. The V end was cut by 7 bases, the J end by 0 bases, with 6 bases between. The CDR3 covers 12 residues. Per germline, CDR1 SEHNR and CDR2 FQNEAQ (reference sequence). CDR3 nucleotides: TGTGCCAGCATCGTCTTGAACACTGAAGCTTTCTTT. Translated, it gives CASIVLNTEAFF.

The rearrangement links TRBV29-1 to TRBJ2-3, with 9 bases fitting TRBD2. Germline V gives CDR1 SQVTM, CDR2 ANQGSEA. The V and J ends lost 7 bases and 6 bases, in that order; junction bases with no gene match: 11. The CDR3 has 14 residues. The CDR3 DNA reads TGCAGCGCTAAATCAATAGCGGGGGATGATACGCAGTATTTT. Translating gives CSAKSIAGDDTQYF.

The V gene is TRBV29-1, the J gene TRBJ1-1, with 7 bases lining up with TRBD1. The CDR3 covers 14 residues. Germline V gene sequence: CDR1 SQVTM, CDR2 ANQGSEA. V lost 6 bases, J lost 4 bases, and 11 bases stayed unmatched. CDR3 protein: CSVAVTGLSTEAFF. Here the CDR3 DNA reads TGCAGCGTGGCGGTGACAGGGCTTAGCACTGAAGCTTTCTTT.